The T cell receptor (beta chain) described here comes from a study of T-cell memory formation after mild COVID-19. Study details: TCR clustering was largely donor specific. General observations from the study: Memory cells collected pre-infection included some clones that later responded, suggesting cross-reactive memory joined. Clones which contracted sat mainly in CM and EM if CD4+, and in EMRA if CD8+.

5'RACE with constant-segment primers yielded barcoded, UMI-tagged TCR alpha and TCR beta cDNA libraries. TCRdb reprocessed the 5' RACE reads with MiXCR, giving one entry per CDR3 protein. This sample has about 410,000 distinct CDR3 sequences; 23% occur once, and the top ten carry around 13%. Turning to this clonotype: Antigen specificity is unknown. A junction boundary mismatches the germline segment, possibly from a read error.

The CDR3 spans 10 residues. CDR1 is SQVTM and CDR2 is ANQGSEA in the germline V gene. V is TRBV29-1 and J is TRBJ1-1; TRBD1 is a possible D gene (5 bases). This TCR was sampled from an adult woman who had mild COVID-19 (a few samples of this study predate the infection). Cell type and time point are not known. The sample comprised PBMCs or a T cell subset sorted from them (not recorded which). This chain's CDR3 is CSVTGTSSYF. The CDR3 bases are TGCAGCGTAACCGGGACCTCTAGTTACTTT.